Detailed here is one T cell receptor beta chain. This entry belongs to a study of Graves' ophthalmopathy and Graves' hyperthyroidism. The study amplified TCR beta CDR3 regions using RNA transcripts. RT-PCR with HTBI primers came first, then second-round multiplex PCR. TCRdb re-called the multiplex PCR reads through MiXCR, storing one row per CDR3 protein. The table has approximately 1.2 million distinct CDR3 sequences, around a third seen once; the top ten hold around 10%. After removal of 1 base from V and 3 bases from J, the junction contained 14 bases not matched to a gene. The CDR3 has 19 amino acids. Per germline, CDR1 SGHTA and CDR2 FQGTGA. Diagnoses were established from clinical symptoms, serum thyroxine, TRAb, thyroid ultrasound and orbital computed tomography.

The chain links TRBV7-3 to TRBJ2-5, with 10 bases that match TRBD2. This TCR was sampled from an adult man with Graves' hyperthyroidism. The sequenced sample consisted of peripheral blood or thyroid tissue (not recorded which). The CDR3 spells CASSLKGPASGGRKETQYF. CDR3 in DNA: TGTGCCAGCAGCTTAAAGGGCCCAGCTAGCGGGGGCCGGAAAGAGACCCAGTACTTC.